This T cell receptor beta chain was identified during a study of human T cells and chemical hapten exposure (dated by TCRdb to the early 2020s). Regarding the complete study: For sensitization, 2% DPC in acetone was applied to a 2 cm by 2 cm area of upper inner arm skin. Throughout the study period of roughly 24 weeks, patients also received therapeutic DPC doses to the scalp every week. Patch testing was performed on the upper back with Finn chambers containing 0.01% DPC, and the patch tests were scored after 6 days according to International Contact Dermatitis Research Group standards. Alopecia areata with under or over 50% scalp involvement, alopecia totalis and alopecia universalis were represented in the patient cohort, which was mostly female. Libraries were pooled for sequencing, and variation in per-sample TCR yields was attributed mainly to small differences in library volumes within the pool. Peripheral blood TCR repertoire changes were tracked in vivo in alopecia patients during primary and secondary sensitization to the hapten diphenylcyclopropenone (DPC). Blood was sampled from patients pre-sensitization (week 0) and at 2, 6 and about 24 weeks after DPC sensitization. Approximately 28 alopecia patients provided blood for TCR sequencing at one to four time points (pre-sensitization, 2, 6 and 24 weeks).

Notes on this clonotype: Its antigen specificity is not known. No base quality values were provided; no much bigger clone lies one nucleotide off.

The junction carries 6 bases between V and J, which are trimmed by 3 bases and 4 bases respectively. Based on the germline V gene, the CDR1 and CDR2 sequences are MDHEN and SYDVKM. The CDR3 has 12 amino acids, counting the end cysteine and phenylalanine. The DNA shown is the 36-base CDR3, in frame from base 1. The study at large found these results: Expanded TCRs formed significantly more large CDR3 similarity clusters than pre-sensitization or healthy control sets, consistent with antigen-driven responses. After repeated subsampling, the strength of the expansion versus patch-test correlation and the threshold at which it became significant changed. All patients had alopecia, a presumed autoimmune disease, so their immune response might differ from that of healthy individuals. The number of TCRs above 1 in 1000 frequency did not change with DPC sensitization; there was no evidence of global repertoire structure alterations. Patch test score was positively correlated with the number of PT1 expanded TCRs, with significance at thresholds 8, 16 and 32 but not at 4.

The library was generated by RACE. Sequencing relied on a NextSeq 500. During library preparation, unique molecular identifiers were attached to individual cDNA molecules so that TCRs could be counted in a quantitative, reproducible way. Each blood RNA sample was used to sequence both TCR alpha and TCR beta chains. The paper's processing steps were these. The median number of TCRs per sample was roughly 94,000, ranging from roughly 23,224 to 700,000. V, J and CDR3 annotation of the TCR reads was performed with the Decombinator software suite. For PS versus PT1 abundance plots, all samples were subsampled to the same number of TCRs (28,000). TCRs were defined as expanded if absent before sensitization and observed at least eight times at the 2-week time point. TCRdb took the public reads, trimmed them with fastp at Q25, ran MiXCR for clone calling and kept in-frame beta chains. Rows with a matching CDR3 protein are joined into one entry that keeps the most common DNA and genes. These V and J calls derive from TCRdb rather than the authors' analysis. The sample table records 150,000 to 200,000 distinct CDR3 sequences; nearly 30% of these occur just once. The ten largest clones capture 2.9% of the sample.

Explained via the paper, the time point label denotes: pre-sensitization, week 0. Per the publication, the treatment or condition label means: therapeutic diphenylcyclopropenone sensitization with weekly scalp DPC. At every patch-test visit, the blood draw took place before the patch test was put on. To be eligible, patients had to be aged 18 to 70, diagnosed with alopecia and judged suitable for DPC therapy, while pregnant patients were excluded. Total RNA was extracted from unfractionated whole blood that had been collected in Tempus Blood RNA tubes. The chain is assembled from TRBV28 and TRBJ1-2; the D gene is unclear. This TCR was recovered from a woman in her twenties or thirties with alopecia areata. Some clones in this sample may be carry-over from other donors' samples. Sequenced material: whole blood, taken in connection with sensitization to the hapten diphenylcyclopropenone (DPC). At the DNA level, the sequence is TGTGCCAGCAGTTTGGATTTCTATGGCTACACCTTC. This yields the protein CASSLDFYGYTF.